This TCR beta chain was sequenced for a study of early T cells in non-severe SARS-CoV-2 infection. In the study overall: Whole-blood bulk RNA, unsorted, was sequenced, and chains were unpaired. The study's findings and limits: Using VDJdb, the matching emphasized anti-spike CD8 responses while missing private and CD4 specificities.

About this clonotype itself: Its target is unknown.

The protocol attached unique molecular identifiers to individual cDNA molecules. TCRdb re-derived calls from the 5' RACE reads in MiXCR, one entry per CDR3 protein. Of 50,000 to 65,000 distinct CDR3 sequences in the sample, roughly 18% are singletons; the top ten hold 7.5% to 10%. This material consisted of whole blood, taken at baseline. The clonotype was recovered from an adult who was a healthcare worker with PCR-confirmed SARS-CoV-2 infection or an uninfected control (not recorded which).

The CDR3 DNA is TGTGCCAGCAGCCAGGAGACAGTCGGGACCTACGAGCAGTACTTC. It codes for CASSQETVGTYEQYF. The rearrangement uses TRBV3-1 and TRBJ2-7; D might be TRBD1 or TRBD2, each matching 5 bases. Per germline, CDR1 LGHDT and CDR2 YNNKEL (reference sequence). Trimming removed 3 bases at V and 2 bases at J, with 14 bases between. The CDR3 is 15 residues long.